This entry features one T cell receptor (beta chain) sequence. The target of this receptor is not known. No qualities accompany the bases; no much larger clone lies one base away. The source of the sample is a study of technical replicates of blood from several donors (dated by TCRdb to the late 2010s). Libraries came from the immunoSEQ multiplex PCR assay. In TCRdb, the immuneACCESS table is reduced to in-frame sequences with V and J assigned. These tables do not hold every clone; where another copy was compared, an unresolved V gene accounts for under half, and the others remain unexplained. In all, the sample holds about 56,000 clones, and nearly 95% of those were seen once. The ten largest make up about 3% of the sample. Per the germline V gene (reference sequence), WNHNN is the CDR1 and SYGVQD is the CDR2. Taken from cysteine to phenylalanine, the CDR3 has 18 residues. The read is trimmed to its CDR3 DNA, 54 bases read in frame from base 1. The V end loses 2 bases and the J end loses 1 base, and a stretch of 21 bases separates them.

This sequence was found in a human donor in good health. Some clones in this sample may be carry-over from other donors' samples. Sequencing was done on a sample of PBMCs. The rearranged segments are TRBV10-1 and TRBJ2-7, with a weak D call of TRBD1 (5 bases match). CDR3 region: CASSEPDLRRTPSYEQYF. At the DNA level, the sequence is TGCGCCAGCAGTGAGCCCGATCTACGTCGGACACCGTCCTACGAGCAGTACTTC.